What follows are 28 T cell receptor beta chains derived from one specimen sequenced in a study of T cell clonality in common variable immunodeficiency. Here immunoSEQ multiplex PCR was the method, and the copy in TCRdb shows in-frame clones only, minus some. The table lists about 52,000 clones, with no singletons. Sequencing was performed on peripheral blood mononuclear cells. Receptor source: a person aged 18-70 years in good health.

CDR3 DNA (partial): TGTGCCAGCTCACCTCCCGGTTGGTTTTCTATAGATGAG. It is translated as CASSPPGWFSIDE. In full, the CDR3 is CASSPPGWFSIDEQFF. V and J are TRBV18 and TRBJ2-1; the D is unclear. With the read ending 3 residues before the CDR3 end, the germline J gene is used to fill in that end. The germline CDR1 and CDR2 sequences are KGHSH and LQKENI. V was clipped by 3 bases and J by 8 bases, with 20 bases between them. The CDR3 covers 16 residues.

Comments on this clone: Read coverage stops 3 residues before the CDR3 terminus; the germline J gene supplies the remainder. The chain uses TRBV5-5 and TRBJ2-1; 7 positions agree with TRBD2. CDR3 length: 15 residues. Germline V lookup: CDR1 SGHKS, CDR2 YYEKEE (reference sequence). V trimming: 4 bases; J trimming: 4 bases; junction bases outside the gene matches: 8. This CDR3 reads CASSQSLAVYNEQFF. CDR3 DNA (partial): TGTGCCAGCAGCCAAAGCCTAGCGGTATACAATGAG.

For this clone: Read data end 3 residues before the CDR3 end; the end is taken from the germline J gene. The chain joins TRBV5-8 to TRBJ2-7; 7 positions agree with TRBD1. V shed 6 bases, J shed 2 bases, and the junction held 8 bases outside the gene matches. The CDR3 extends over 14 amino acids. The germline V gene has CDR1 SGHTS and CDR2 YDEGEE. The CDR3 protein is CASNRDSNPYEQYF. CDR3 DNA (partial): TGTGCCAGCAACCGGGACAGCAACCCCTACGAG.

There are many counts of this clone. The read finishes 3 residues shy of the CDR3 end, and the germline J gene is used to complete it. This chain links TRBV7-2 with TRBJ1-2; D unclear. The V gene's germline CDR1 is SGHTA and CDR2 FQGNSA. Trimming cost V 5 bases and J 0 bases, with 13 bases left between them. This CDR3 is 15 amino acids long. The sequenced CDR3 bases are TGTGCCAGCAGCCCCACAGCTACTCCTAACTATGGC. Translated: CASSPTATPNYG. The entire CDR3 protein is CASSPTATPNYGYTF.

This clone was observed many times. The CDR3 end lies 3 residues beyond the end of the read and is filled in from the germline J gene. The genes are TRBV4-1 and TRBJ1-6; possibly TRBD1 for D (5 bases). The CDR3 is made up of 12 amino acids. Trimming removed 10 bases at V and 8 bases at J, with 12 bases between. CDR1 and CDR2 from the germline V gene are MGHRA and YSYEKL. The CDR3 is CATRSGDSPLHF. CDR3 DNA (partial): TGCGCCACCAGGTCGGGGGATTCACCC.

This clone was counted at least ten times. Incomplete CDR3 DNA: TGTGCCAGCAGTTTTGCGGGAGACTACAATGAG. Encoded protein: CASSFAGDYNE. The whole CDR3 region reads CASSFAGDYNEQFF. The chain carries TRBV12-3 or TRBV12-4 and TRBJ2-1; TRBD2 matches at 7 bases. The read terminates 3 residues ahead of where the CDR3 ends, so the germline J gene completes it. The V and J ends lost 3 bases and 3 bases, in that order; junction bases with no gene match: 2. The CDR3 totals 14 residues.

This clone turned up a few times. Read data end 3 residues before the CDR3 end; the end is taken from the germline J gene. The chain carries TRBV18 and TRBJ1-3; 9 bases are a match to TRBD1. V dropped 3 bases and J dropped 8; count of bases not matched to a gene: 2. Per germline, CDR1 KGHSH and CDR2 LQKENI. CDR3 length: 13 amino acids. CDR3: CASSPRTGDTIYF. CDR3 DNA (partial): TGTGCCAGCTCACCGAGGACAGGGGACACC.

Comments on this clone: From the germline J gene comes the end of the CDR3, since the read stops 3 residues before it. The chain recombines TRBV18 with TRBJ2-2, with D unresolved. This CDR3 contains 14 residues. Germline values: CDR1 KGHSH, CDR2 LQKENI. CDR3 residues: CASSPNSYNSPLFF. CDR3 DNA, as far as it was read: TGTGCCAGCTCACCCAACTCCTATAATTCACCG.

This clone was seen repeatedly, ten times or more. The CDR3 loop reads CSALTGPNSPLHF. CDR3 DNA, as far as it was read: TGCAGCGCTCTGACAGGTCCTAATTCACCC. V and J are TRBV29-1 and TRBJ1-6; D possibly corresponds to TRBD1 (6 bases). The read ends 3 residues early relative to the CDR3; the germline J gene fills the gap. V was cut by 7 bases and J by 6 bases, with 13 bases left in between. This CDR3 comprises 13 residues. Germline CDR1 reads SQVTM; CDR2 reads ANQGSEA.

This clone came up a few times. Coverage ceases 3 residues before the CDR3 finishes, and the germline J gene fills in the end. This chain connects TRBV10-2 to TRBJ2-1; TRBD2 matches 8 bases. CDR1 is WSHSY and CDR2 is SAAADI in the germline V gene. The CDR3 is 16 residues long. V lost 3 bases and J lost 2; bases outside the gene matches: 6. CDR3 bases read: TGCGCCAGCAGTGACCCCACCGGGGGGGCCTACAATGAG. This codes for CASSDPTGGAYNE. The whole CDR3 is CASSDPTGGAYNEQFF.

The CDR3 DNA, read in part, is TGTGCCAGCAGTGGTTGGGGCCGAGGGAATCAGCCC. It specifies CASSGWGRGNQP. The CDR3 reads in full as CASSGWGRGNQPQHF. V is TRBV2 and J is TRBJ1-5; possibly TRBD1 for D (5 bases). Read coverage stops 3 residues before the CDR3 terminus; the germline J gene supplies the remainder. Between the trimmed V and J ends, which lost 4 bases and 4 bases, there was a span of 14 bases. CDR1 and CDR2 from the germline V gene are SNHLY and FYNNEI. This CDR3 spans 15 amino acids.

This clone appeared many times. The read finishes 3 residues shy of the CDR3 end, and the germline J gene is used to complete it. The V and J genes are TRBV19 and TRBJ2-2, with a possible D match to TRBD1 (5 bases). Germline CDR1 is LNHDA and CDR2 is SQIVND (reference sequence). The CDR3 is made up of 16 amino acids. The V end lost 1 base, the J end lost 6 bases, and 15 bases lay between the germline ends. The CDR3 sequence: CASSIVWGGGSGELFF. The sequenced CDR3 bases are TGTGCCAGTAGTATAGTCTGGGGCGGTGGGTCCGGGGAG.

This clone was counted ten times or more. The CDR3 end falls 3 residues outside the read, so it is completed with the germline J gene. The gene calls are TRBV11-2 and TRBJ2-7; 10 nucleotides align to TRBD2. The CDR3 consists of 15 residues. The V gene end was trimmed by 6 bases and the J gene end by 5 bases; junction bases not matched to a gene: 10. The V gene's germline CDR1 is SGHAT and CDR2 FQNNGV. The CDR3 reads CASRPSGRAGNEQYF. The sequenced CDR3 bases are TGTGCCAGCAGACCCAGCGGGAGGGCTGGAAACGAG.

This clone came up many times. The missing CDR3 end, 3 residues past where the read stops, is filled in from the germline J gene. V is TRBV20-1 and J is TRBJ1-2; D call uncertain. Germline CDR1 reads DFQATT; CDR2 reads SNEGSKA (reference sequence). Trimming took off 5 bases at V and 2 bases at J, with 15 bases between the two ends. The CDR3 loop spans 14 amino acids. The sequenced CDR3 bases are TGCAGTGCTCTCGCGAGGGCTGGAAACTATGGC. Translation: CSALARAGNYG. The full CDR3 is CSALARAGNYGYTF.

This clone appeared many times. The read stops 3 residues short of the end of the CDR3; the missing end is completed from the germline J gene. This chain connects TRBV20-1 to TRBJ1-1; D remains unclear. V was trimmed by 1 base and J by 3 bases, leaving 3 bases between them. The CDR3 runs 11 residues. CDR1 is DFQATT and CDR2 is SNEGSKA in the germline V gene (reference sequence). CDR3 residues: CSARVDTEAFF. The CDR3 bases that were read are TGCAGTGCTAGAGTAGACACTGAA.

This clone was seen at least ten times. CDR3 amino acids: CASSQDRAESGYTF. The covered CDR3 bases are TGCGCCAGCAGCCAGGACAGGGCTGAATCTGGC. The rearrangement joins TRBV5-1 to TRBJ1-2, with 8 bases that match TRBD1. The CDR3 extends 3 residues past the end of the read, so its final part is completed from the germline J gene. Losses at the gene ends were 4 bases for V and 7 bases for J; bases not matched to a gene: 9. This CDR3 spans 14 amino acids. Germline V gives CDR1 SGHRS, CDR2 YFSETQ.

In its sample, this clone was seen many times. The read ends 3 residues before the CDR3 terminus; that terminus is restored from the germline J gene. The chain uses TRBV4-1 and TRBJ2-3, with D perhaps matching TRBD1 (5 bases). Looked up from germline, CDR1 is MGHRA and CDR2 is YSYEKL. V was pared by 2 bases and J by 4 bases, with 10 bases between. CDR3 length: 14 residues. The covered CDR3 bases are TGCGCCAGCAGCCAACTGGGGCCGGCAGATACG. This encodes CASSQLGPADT. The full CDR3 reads CASSQLGPADTQYF.

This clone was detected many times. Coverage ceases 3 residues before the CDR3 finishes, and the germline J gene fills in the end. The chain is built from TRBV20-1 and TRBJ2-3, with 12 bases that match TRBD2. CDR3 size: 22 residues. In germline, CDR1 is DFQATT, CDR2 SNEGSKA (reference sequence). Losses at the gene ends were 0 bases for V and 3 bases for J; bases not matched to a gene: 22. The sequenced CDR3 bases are TGCAGTGCTAGAGATCCATCCCGCCCACTACTAGCGGGAGGTGTGAAAACAGATACG. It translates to CSARDPSRPLLAGGVKTDT. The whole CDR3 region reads CSARDPSRPLLAGGVKTDTQYF.

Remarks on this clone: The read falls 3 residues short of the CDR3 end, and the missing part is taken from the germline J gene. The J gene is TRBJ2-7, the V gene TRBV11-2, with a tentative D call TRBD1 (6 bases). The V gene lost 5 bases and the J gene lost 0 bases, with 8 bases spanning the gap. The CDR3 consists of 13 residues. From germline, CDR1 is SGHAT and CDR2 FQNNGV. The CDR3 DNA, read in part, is TGTGCCAGCAGCATGGACAGCTCCTACGAG. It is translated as CASSMDSSYE. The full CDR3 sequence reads CASSMDSSYEQYF.

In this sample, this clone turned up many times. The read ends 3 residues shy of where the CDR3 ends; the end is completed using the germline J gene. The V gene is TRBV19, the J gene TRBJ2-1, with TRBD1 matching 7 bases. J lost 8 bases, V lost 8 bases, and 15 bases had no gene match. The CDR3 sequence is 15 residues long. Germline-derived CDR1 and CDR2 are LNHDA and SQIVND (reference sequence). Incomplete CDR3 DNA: TGTGCCAGTTGCCACAGGGGATTGTTAAACGATGAG. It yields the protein CASCHRGLLNDE. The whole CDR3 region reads CASCHRGLLNDEQFF.

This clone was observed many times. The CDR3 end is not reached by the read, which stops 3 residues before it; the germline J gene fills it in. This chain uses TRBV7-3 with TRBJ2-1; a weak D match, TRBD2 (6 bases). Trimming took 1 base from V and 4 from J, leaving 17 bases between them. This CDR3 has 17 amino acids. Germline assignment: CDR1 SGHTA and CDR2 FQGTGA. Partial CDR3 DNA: TGTGCCAGCAGCTTAATCGGGACTCCGAATGCGTACAATGAG. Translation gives CASSLIGTPNAYNE. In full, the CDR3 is CASSLIGTPNAYNEQFF.

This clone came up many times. The sequenced part of the CDR3 DNA is TGTGCCAGCAGTCCTGGGACAGGGGGGTACGAG. Protein: CASSPGTGGYE. The full-length CDR3 reads as CASSPGTGGYEQYF. The chain employs TRBV12-3 or TRBV12-4 and TRBJ2-7, with 11 positions matching TRBD1. The read comes to an end 3 residues before the CDR3 does, leaving the germline J gene to fill in the end. Germline trimming cut 5 bases from V and 4 bases from J; bases unmatched to any gene: 4. The CDR3 runs 14 residues.

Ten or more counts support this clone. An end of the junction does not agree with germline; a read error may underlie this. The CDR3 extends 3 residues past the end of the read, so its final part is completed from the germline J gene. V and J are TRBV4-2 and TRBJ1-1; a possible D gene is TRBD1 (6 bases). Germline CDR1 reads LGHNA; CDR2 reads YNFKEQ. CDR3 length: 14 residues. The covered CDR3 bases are TGCGCCAGCAGCCAAGATCGGGGGGCCACTGAA. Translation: CASSQDRGATE. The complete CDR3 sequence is CASSQDRGATEAFF.

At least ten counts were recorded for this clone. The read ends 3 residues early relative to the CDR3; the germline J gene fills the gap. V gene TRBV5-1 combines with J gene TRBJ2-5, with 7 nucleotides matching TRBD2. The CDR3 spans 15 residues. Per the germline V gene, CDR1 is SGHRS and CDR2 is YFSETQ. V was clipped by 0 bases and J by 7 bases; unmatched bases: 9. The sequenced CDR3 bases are TGCGCCAGCAGCTTGGGGGCGGGAGTTGAGGGGACC. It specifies CASSLGAGVEGT. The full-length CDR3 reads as CASSLGAGVEGTQYF. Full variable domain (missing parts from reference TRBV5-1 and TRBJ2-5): KAGVTQTPRYLIKTRGQQVTLSCSPISGHRSVSWYQQTPGQGLQFLFEYFSETQRNKGNFPGRFSGRQFSNSRSEMNVSTLELGDSALYLCASSLGAGVEGTQYFGPGTRLLVL.

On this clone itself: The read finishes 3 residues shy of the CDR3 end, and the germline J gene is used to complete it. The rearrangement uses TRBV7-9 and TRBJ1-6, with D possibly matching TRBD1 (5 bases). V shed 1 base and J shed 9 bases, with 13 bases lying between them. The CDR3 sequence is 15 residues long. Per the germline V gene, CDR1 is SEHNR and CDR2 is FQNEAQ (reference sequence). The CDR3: CASSLGGGLGSPLHF. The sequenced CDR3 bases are TGTGCCAGCAGCTTAGGCGGGGGTTTAGGTTCACCC.

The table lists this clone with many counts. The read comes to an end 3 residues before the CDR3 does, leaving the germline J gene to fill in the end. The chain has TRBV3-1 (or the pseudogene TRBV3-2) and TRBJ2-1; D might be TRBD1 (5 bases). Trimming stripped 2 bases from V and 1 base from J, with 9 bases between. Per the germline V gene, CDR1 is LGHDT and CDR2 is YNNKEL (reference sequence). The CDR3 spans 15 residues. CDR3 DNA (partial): TGTGCCAGCAGCCAACACAGGAGTTCCTACAATGAG. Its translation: CASSQHRSSYNE. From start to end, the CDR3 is CASSQHRSSYNEQFF.

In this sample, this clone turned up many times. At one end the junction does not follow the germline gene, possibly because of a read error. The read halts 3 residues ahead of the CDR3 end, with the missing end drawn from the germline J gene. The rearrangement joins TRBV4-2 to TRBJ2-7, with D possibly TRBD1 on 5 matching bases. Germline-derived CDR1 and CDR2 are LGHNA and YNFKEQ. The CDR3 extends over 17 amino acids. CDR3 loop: CASSQDRQGFGSYEQYF. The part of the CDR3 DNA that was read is TGCGCCAGCAGCCAAGATCGGCAGGGCTTTGGCTCCTACGAG.

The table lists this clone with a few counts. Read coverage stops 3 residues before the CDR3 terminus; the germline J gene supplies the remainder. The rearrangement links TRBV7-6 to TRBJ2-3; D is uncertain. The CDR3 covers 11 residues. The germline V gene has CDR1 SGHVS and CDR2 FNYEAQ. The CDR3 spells CASSLQETQYF. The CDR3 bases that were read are TGTGCCAGCAGCTTACAGGAGACG.